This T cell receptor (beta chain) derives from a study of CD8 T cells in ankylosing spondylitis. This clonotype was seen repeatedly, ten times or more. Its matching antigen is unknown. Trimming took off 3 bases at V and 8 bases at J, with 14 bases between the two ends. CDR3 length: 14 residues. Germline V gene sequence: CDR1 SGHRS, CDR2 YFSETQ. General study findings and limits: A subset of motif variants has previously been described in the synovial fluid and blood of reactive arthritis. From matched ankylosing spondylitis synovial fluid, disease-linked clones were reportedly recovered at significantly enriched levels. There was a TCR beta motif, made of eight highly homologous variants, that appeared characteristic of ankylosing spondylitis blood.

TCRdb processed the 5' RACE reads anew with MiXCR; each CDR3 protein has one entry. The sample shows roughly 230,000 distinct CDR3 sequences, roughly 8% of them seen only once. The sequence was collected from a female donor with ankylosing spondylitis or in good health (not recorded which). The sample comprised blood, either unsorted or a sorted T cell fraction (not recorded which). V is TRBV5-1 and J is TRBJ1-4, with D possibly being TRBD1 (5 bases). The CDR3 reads CASSSGQMGEKLFF. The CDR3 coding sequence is TGCGCCAGCAGCTCCGGACAAATGGGAGAAAAACTGTTTTTT.